This T cell receptor beta chain was identified in a study of T-cell memory formation after mild COVID-19. J lost 8 bases, V lost 2 bases, and 8 bases had no gene match. CDR1 and CDR2 from the germline V gene are DFQATT and SNEGSKA (reference sequence). The CDR3 runs to 14 residues. TCRdb fed the 5' RACE reads into MiXCR, producing one record per CDR3 protein. Of under 300,000 distinct CDR3 sequences listed, over 8.5% were seen once; the top ten hold 20% to 25%. The origin of this receptor is a man in his late teens or twenties who had mild COVID-19 (a few samples of this study predate the infection). Cell type and time point are not known. This chain joins TRBV20-1 and TRBJ2-1, with 8 bases matching TRBD2. Sequencing was performed on PBMCs or a T cell subset sorted from them (not recorded which). The CDR3 DNA reads as TGCAGTGCTAGAACCGGGGGGGCCTTGGATGAGCAGTTCTTC. Residues: CSARTGGALDEQFF.